This T cell receptor beta chain appears in the sequencing data of a study of blood T cell repertoires in COVID-19. About the study: Italy, Spain and the United States were the sources of the convalescent and acute COVID-19 samples.

J lost 9 bases, V lost 0 bases, and 14 bases had no gene match. Germline values: CDR1 SGDLS, CDR2 YYNGEE. The CDR3 sequence is 19 residues long. Clones were read by immunoSEQ multiplex PCR, and TCRdb kept only the in-frame ones, dropping some. The sample consists of some 100,000 clones, less than 90% of them appearing once. The J gene is TRBJ2-1, the V gene TRBV9, with TRBD2 matching over 14 bases. The sequenced sample consisted of peripheral blood. The sequence came from a woman aged 60-75 years with acute or convalescent COVID-19. The CDR3 protein is CASSVGDKGTSGRRSEQFF. The CDR3 coding sequence is TGTGCCAGCAGCGTAGGGGACAAGGGGACTAGCGGGAGAAGGAGTGAGCAGTTCTTC.